This T cell receptor beta chain is drawn from a study of T cells in Graves' hyperthyroidism and ophthalmopathy. This clonotype occurred a few times. Its antigen is still unknown. The V gene's germline CDR1 is MNHNY and CDR2 SVGAGI (reference sequence). With 6 bases removed from V and 4 bases from J, the gap between germline ends came to 15 bases. The CDR3 covers 15 residues. Amplification targeted TCR beta CDR3 regions from RNA transcripts. The TCR CDR3 first-round RT-PCR relied on the HTBI primer set. TCRdb redid the calling of the multiplex PCR reads with MiXCR, one entry per CDR3 protein. The top ten clones hold roughly 8% of a sample with roughly 290,000 distinct CDR3 sequences, more than 10% of them seen once. Regarding the study as a whole: Ophthalmopathy onset followed model prediction by a median about six months.

Sequenced sample: blood. The receptor's source is a woman aged 25 to 39 with Graves' hyperthyroidism that later progressed to Graves' ophthalmopathy. The chain couples TRBV6-6 to TRBJ1-4; D is possibly TRBD1 (5 bases). This CDR3 reads CASSPGYGLNEKLFF. CDR3 bases: TGTGCCAGCAGCCCAGGGTACGGCCTTAATGAAAAACTGTTTTTT.